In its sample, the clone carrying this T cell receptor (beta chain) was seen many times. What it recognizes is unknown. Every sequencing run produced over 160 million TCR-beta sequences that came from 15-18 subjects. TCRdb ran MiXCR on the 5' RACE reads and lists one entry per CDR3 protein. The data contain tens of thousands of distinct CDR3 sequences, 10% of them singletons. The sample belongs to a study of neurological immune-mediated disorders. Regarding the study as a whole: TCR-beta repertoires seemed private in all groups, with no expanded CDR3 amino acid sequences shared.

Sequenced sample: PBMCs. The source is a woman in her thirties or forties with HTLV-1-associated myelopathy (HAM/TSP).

CDR3 region: CASSQVPRQVGRNSPLHF. DNA of the CDR3: TGCGCCAGCAGCCAGGTCCCCCGGCAGGTTGGACGAAATTCACCCCTCCACTTT. The chain joins TRBV4-1 to TRBJ1-6; D gene uncertain. The CDR3 totals 18 residues. Trimming stripped 3 bases from V and 7 bases from J, with 22 bases between. The germline CDR1 and CDR2 sequences are MGHRA and YSYEKL.